The T cell receptor beta chain under discussion was sequenced for a study of T cell responses to AZD1222 COVID-19 vaccine. Looked up from germline, CDR1 is MNHEY and CDR2 is SVGAGI. The CDR3 is 15 amino acids. V shed 6 bases and J shed 0 bases, with 13 bases lying between them. The table came from immunoSEQ multiplex PCR; TCRdb's copy has only in-frame clones and leaves some out. The data show around 45,000 clones, about 80% seen once. Overall study results and limits: CD4 TCRs associated with vaccination spanned spike, dominating at 160-218 and 743-854. The number of AZD1222 recipients seropositive at baseline was only five or six. It was only after the peak T cell response that any repertoires were sampled. In the spike-specific TCR repertoire, nearly half reportedly target unmutated variant regions.

With respect to this clone: Its antigen is unknown.

The sample here was peripheral blood, taken 28 days after the second dose of the MenACWY control vaccine. The receptor comes from an adult who received the MenACWY meningococcal vaccine as a control. The rearrangement uses TRBV6-5 and TRBJ2-3; D possibly uses TRBD1 or TRBD2 (5 bases each). CDR3 sequence (DNA): TGTGCCAGCAGCACCGGGACCTTAAGCACAGATACGCAGTATTTT. It yields the protein CASSTGTLSTDTQYF.